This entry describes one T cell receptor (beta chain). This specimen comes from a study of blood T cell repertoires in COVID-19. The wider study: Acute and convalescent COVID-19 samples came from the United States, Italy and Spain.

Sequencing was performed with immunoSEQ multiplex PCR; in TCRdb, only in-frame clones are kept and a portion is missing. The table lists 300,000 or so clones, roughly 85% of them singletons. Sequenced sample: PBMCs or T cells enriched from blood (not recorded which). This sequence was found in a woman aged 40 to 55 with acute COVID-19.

The CDR3 DNA is TGTGCCAGCAGCCGCCTGGGGACAGTGAACACTGAAGCTTTCTTT. This gives the protein CASSRLGTVNTEAFF. The chain is built from TRBV6-5 and TRBJ1-1; 7 bases agree with TRBD1. Germline values: CDR1 MNHEY, CDR2 SVGAGI. Trimming removed 6 bases from V and 0 bases from J; junction bases left unmatched: 7. The CDR3 runs to 15 residues.